A single T cell receptor beta chain is shown here with its context. Its target is not known. This record comes from a study of cytomegalovirus exposure and HLA in healthy donors. Study findings and constraints: Among CMV-associated TCR beta chains, most appeared HLA-restricted in a later analysis.

PCR used 60 Vbeta primers and 13 Jbeta primers. Generated by immunoSEQ multiplex PCR, the TCRdb table keeps only in-frame clones and is missing some. The sample carries under 130,000 clones, roughly 80% recorded once. The CDR3 extends over 14 amino acids. Germline CDR1 reads SGHRS; CDR2 reads YFSETQ. V was cut by 2 bases and J by 0 bases, with 8 bases left in between. The rearrangement links TRBV5-1 to TRBJ1-2, with a tentative D call TRBD1 (6 bases). The sequenced sample was PBMCs. The source is a woman aged 40 to 50 in good health and CMV-seropositive. The CDR3: CASSFRTANYGYTF. The CDR3 DNA reads TGCGCCAGCAGCTTCAGGACAGCTAACTATGGCTACACCTTC.